This T cell receptor (beta chain) stems from a study of cytomegalovirus exposure and HLA in healthy donors. Study results and caveats: CMV serostatus was the only immune exposure information that was available. It was reportedly the case that the classifier diagnosed cytomegalovirus status with high specificity and sensitivity. Later analysis demonstrated an association between a missense DCLRE1C variant and TCR beta V- and J-gene trimming.

PCR involved 60 Vbeta and 13 Jbeta primers. Assay used: immunoSEQ multiplex PCR; TCRdb lists only in-frame clones, some missing. In the table there are 150,000 to 200,000 clones, less than 90% of which are singletons. Trimming at V came to 2 bases and at J to 4 bases, leaving 3 bases not matched to a gene. CDR1 and CDR2 from the germline V gene are SGHRS and YFSETQ. The CDR3 is 14 amino acids. A remark on this clone: Its target is not known.

The clonotype comes from a boy younger than 18 in good health and CMV-seronegative. The gene calls are TRBV5-1 and TRBJ2-1, with 7 bases fitting TRBD2. Sequenced input: PBMCs. CDR3 bases: TGCGCCAGCAGCTTAGCGGGAATGTACAATGAGCAGTTCTTC. It specifies CASSLAGMYNEQFF. Full variable domain (rest looked up from reference TRBV5-1 and TRBJ2-1): KAGVTQTPRYLIKTRGQQVTLSCSPISGHRSVSWYQQTPGQGLQFLFEYFSETQRNKGNFPGRFSGRQFSNSRSEMNVSTLELGDSALYLCASSLAGMYNEQFFGPGTRLTVL.